The T cell receptor beta chain under discussion was sequenced for a study of shared clonotypes between healthy human individuals. Here immunoSEQ multiplex PCR was the method, and the copy in TCRdb shows in-frame clones only, minus some. The sample has about 1 million clones, approximately 70% seen once. Sequencing was carried out using memory CD4+ T cells sorted from blood. Stated subset: CD45RA-negative fraction. This TCR came from a man between 18 and 35 years old in good health.

The CDR3 bases are TGTGCCAGTACCTCGGGAGTAGGTTCACCCCTCCACTTT. As protein: CASTSGVGSPLHF. The chain is built from TRBV19 and TRBJ1-6; D is undetermined. Germline V gene lookup returns CDR1 LNHDA and CDR2 SQIVND (reference sequence). Trimming pared 7 bases from V and 9 bases from J, leaving 13 bases between. The CDR3 consists of 13 residues.